This T cell receptor beta chain was retrieved from a study of PD-1 blockade in classical Hodgkin lymphoma (dated by TCRdb to 2020 to 2021). About the full investigation: Nivolumab dosing was 3 mg/kg intravenously every 2 weeks, continuing until either disease progression or unacceptable toxicity. The study used TCR beta sequencing and CyTOF to define a peripheral blood immune signature of response to PD-1 blockade in classical Hodgkin lymphoma.

Genomic DNA was isolated using the Qiagen DNeasy kit from unsorted PBMCs as well as from negatively selected CD4+ and CD8+ fractions. TCR beta CDR3 regions were subjected to amplification by immunoSEQ multiplex PCR with primers that anneal to V and J segments. A synthetic immune receptor repertoire was used to minimize amplification bias, and any remaining bias was removed computationally after sequencing. The study's processing was this. Custom Python scripts were used to quantify repertoire diversity as the Shannon entropy index. Unsorted, CD4+ and CD8+ repertoires were analyzed separately, except in combined analyses where CD4+ and CD8+ sequences were merged in silico. A clone counted as expanded when the clone's frequency after treatment rose at least 2-fold relative to C1D1, and clones undetected at baseline were given a pseudocount of 0.5. Clones with 0 or 1 copy at C1D1 were defined as singleton clones, while clones with 2 or more copies were defined as non-singleton clones. Clones expanded in unsorted samples were labelled as CD4+, CD8+ or unknown by matching protein sequences in sorted samples from the same patient. Wilcoxon tests on paired samples were used to test diversity changes from C1D1 to C4D1. Entries here come from immuneACCESS through TCRdb and include only in-frame sequences with V and J called. Some clones fail to appear in such tables; in the studies checked, an unresolved V gene covers under half of the shortfall, and the cause of the remainder is unknown. Clone size and V and J calls were adopted from that table, with D and trimming inferred from the DNA. A total of about 13,000 clones appear in this sample, 80% to 95% of them only once. The ten biggest clones cover roughly 20% of the sample.

What the study reported, not specific to this receptor: Diversity was lower in patients who began nivolumab less than 1 year after ASCT, so these patients were left out of later analyses to avoid confounding by immune reconstitution. The study was limited to a single clinical trial cohort, and causes of repertoire differences, possibly disease activity or prior therapy, remained undefined. By C4D1, a significant rise was seen in CD4+ TCR diversity but not in CD8+ TCR diversity (p=0.0027 vs p=0.16), and the rise was most apparent among complete responders (p=0.02). Baseline diversity similar to that of newly diagnosed patients was observed in trial patients achieving complete response, whereas significantly lower diversity was observed in partial responders and progressors. Newly diagnosed patients were reported to have lower baseline TCR diversity than healthy donors, and relapsed/refractory patients were reported to have lower baseline TCR diversity still.

This clone was picked up one time. Its antigen is not yet known. Base qualities are missing; no much larger clone stands one base away. CDR1 is given as SEHNR and CDR2 as FQNEAQ, both from the germline V gene (reference sequence). Reading from cysteine to phenylalanine, the CDR3 counts 15 amino acids. The read is trimmed to its CDR3 DNA, 45 bases read in frame from base 1. V sheds 5 bases and J sheds 2 bases, leaving 15 bases between their ends. The time point label here, explained by the study, means: cycle 1 day 1 (C1D1), immediately before nivolumab initiation. Relapse after autologous stem cell transplantation had occurred in all trial patients, and cohorts A, B and C were distinguished by prior brentuximab vedotin exposure. A total of around 59 patients with relapsed/refractory classical Hodgkin lymphoma made up the trial cohort, and each patient's best overall response was complete response, partial response or progressive disease. Single-agent nivolumab was administered to trial patients in the multi-cohort phase II CheckMate 205 trial. Best overall response was determined by an independent review committee according to the 2007 International Working Group response criteria. PBMCs from the trial were collected at three points: immediately before nivolumab initiation (C1D1), and during therapy at cycle 2 day 1 and cycle 4 day 1. Peripheral blood was collected in 8 mL Vacutainer Cell Preparation Tubes, from which PBMCs were isolated by centrifugation and then cryopreserved.

Sequencing was performed on peripheral blood mononuclear cells (PBMCs), taken at baseline. The chain was built from TRBV7-9 and TRBJ2-5; the D gene cannot be resolved reliably. The receptor was isolated from a human donor with classical Hodgkin lymphoma. The nucleotide sequence is given as TGTGCCAGCAGCCTCGTTCTAGGGATGCAAGAGACCCAGTACTTC. It encodes CASSLVLGMQETQYF.